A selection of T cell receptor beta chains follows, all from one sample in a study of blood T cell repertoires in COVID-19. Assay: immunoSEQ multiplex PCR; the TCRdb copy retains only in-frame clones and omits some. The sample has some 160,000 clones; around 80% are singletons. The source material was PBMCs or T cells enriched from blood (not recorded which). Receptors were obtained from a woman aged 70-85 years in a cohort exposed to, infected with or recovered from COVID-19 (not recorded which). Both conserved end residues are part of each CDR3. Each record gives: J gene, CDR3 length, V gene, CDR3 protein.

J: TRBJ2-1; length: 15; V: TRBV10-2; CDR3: CASSESGIRYNEQFF
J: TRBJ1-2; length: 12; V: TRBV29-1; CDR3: CSATRGGDGYTF
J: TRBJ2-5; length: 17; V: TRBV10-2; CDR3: CASSGGGAGGREETQYF
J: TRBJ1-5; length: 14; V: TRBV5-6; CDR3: CASTRQAGNQPQHF
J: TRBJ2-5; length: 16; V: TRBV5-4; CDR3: CASSASTQTRVETQYF
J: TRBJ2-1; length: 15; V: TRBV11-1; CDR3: CASSLGTSRLNEQFF
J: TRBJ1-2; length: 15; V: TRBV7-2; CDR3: CASSSPGQVAGGYTF
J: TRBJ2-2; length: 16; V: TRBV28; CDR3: CASSHHSGSDTGELFF
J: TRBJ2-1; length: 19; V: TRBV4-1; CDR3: CASSQKAAPGTVSYNEQFF
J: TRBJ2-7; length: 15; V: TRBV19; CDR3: CASSTAGVYTYEQYF
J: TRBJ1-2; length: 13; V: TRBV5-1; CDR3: CASSWGSNYGYTF
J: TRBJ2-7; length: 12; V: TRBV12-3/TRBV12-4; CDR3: CASSRTSWEQYF
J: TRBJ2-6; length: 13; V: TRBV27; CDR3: CASSSRTYNVLTF
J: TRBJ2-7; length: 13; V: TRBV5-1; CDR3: CASSQGNPYEQYF
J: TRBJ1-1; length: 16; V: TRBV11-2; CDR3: CASSSWTGGWDTEAFF
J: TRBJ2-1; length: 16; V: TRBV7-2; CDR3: CASSLGGTSSYNEQFF
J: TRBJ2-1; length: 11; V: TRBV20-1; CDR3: CSAPVYNEQFF
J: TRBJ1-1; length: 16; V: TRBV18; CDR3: CASSPLSDSLNTEAFF
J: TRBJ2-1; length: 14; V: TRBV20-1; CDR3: CSASFPTRDNEQFF
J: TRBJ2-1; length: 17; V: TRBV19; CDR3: CASSIPTSADRGNEQFF
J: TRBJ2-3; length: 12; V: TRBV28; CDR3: CASSLASLTQYF
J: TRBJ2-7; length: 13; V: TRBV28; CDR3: CASSRSGPYEQYF
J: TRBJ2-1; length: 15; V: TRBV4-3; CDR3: CASSQVPGHGAEQFF
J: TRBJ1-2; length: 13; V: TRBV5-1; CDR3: CASSLEGTRGYTF
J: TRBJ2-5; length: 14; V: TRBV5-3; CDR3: CARSLGHYQETQYF
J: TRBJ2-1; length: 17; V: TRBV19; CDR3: CASSIGILAAWDNEQFF
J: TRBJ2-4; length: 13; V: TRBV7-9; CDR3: CASSFLTPGVQYF
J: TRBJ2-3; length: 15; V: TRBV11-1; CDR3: CASSLGASRADTQYF
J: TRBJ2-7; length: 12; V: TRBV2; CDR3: CATGLDSYEQYF
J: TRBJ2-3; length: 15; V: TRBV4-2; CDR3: CASSQDGVGTSTQYF
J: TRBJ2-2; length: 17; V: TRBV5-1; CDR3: CASSLRLAGGSTGELFF
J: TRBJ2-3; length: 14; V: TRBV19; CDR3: CASRGLGHTDTQYF
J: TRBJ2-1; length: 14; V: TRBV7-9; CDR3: CASSSIAGDNEQFF
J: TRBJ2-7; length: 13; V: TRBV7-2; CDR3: CASSWGTAYEQYF
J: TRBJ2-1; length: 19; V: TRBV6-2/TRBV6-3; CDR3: CASSYDLASIAGVYNEQFF
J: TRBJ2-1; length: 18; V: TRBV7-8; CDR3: CASSLPRPGTGVRGEQFF
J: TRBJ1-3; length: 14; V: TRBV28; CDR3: CASFASVSGNTIYF
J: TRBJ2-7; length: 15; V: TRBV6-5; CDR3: CASSSGQGGSYEQYF
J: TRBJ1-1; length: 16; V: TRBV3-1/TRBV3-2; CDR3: CASSQSPVQGLSEAFF
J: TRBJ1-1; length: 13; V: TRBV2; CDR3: CASSNRGDTEAFF
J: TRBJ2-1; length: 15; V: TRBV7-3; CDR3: CASSFTGTNGNEQFF
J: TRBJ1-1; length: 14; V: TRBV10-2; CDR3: CASRSTAPNTEAFF
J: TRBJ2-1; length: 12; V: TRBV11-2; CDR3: CASSFTENEQFF
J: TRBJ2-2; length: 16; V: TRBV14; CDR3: CASSPFIFGIAGELFF
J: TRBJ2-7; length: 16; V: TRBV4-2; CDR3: CASSQAALAGQYEQYF
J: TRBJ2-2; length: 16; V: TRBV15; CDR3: CATSRGLAANTGELFF
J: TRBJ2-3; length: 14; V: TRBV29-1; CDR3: CSASTGWGTDTQYF
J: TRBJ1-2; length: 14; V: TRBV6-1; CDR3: CASSEGLFYYGYTF
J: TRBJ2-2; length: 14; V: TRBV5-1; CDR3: CASMIAGDTGELFF
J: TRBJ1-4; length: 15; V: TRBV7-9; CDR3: CASSLAREIGEKLFF
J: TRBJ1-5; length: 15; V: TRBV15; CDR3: CATSRDGGKYQPQHF
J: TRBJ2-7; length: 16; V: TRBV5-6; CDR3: CASSPSSGSRWGEQYF
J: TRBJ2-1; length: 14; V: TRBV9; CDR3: CASSQGVAGGPVVF